This T cell receptor beta chain was found in a study of blood T cell repertoires in COVID-19. Study at large: COVID-19 samples, acute and convalescent, were from the United States, Italy and Spain.

As originally analysed: Amplification of reference gene primers was used by the study to estimate nucleated cell counts. Assay: immunoSEQ multiplex PCR; the TCRdb copy retains only in-frame clones and omits some. V, J and clone size are those of that table, while D and trimming were read from the DNA. The sample contains 150,000 or so clones, approximately 84% of which appear only once. The CDR3 extends over 13 amino acids. V gave up 9 bases and J gave up 2 bases; unmatched junction bases: 4. Germline V CDR1 and CDR2: SNHLY, FYNNEI. Input material: peripheral blood. This TCR was sampled from a woman aged 60-75 years with acute or convalescent COVID-19. The rearrangement uses TRBV2 and TRBJ2-1; 7 bases match TRBD2. The CDR3 DNA sequence: TGTGCCAGTCGGGGGGAGGCCTACAATGAGCAGTTCTTC. It translates to CASRGEAYNEQFF.